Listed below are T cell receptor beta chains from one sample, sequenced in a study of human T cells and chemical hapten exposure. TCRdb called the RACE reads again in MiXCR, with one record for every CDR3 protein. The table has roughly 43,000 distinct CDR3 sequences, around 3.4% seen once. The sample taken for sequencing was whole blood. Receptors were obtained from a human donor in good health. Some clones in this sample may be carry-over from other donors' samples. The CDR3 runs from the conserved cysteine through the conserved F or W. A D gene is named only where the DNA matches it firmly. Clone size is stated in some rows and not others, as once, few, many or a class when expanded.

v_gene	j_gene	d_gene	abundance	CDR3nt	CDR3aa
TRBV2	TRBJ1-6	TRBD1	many	TGTGCCAGCCTCCCAGGGGGCAGTTCACCCCTCCACTTT	CASLPGGSSPLHF
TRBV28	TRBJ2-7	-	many	TGTGCCAGCAGGCCCGGGGGAGTCCCCGAGCAGTACTTC	CASRPGGVPEQYF
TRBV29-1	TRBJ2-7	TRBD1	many	TGCAGCGCAGGACAGGGGGCGAACGAGCAGTACTTC	CSAGQGANEQYF
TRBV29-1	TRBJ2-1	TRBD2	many	TGCAGCGCGACAGTAGCCGGGACTAGTAAATCGTTCTTC	CSATVAGTSKSFF
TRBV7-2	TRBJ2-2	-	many	TGTGCCAGCAGCTCGAACAGGGTGACCGGGGAGCTGTTTTTT	CASSSNRVTGELFF
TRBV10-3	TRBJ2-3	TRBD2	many	TGTGCCATCTCGACTAGCGGGAGCACAGATACGCAGTATTTT	CAISTSGSTDTQYF
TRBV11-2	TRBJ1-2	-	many	TGTGCCAGCAGCTTAGATCCGTCGCTCGGCTACACCTTC	CASSLDPSLGYTF
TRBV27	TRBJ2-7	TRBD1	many	TGTGCCAGCAACGACAGGGGTTCCTACGAGCAGTACTTC	CASNDRGSYEQYF
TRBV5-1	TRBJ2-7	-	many	TGCGCCAGCAGCTTGTACCGGGGGAGCTCCTACGAGCAGTACTTC	CASSLYRGSSYEQYF
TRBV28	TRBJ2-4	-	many	TGTGCCAGCAGTTTAGGGTCAGGGTCTGGGATCAAAAACATTCAGTACTTC	CASSLGSGSGIKNIQYF
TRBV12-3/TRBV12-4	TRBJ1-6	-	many	TGTGCCAGCAGTTCGACTCTTTCACCCCTCCACTTT	CASSSTLSPLHF
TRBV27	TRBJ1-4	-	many	TGTGCCAGCAGTTTCGGGGCTTCGTCAGCTAATGAAAAACTGTTTTTT	CASSFGASSANEKLFF
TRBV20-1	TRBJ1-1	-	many	TGCAGTGCTAGAGATGTAAATAGATCCTCCCTTGAAGCTTTCTTT	CSARDVNRSSLEAFF
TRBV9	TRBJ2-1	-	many	TGTGCCAGCAGCGTAGGGGTAGGGGGCAATGAGCAGTTCTTC	CASSVGVGGNEQFF
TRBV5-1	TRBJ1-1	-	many	TGCGCCAGCTGTCACGCCGGGACGGACTTAAAGAACACTGAAGCTTTCTTT	CASCHAGTDLKNTEAFF
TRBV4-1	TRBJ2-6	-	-	TGCGCCAGCAGCCAATTAATGTGGGGGTCTGGGGCCAACGTCCTGACTTTC	CASSQLMWGSGANVLTF
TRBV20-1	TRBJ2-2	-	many	TGCAGTGCTAGAGATGACCGGGACCACTACGGGGAGCTGTTTTTT	CSARDDRDHYGELFF
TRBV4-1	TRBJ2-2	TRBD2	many	TGCGCCAGCAGCCAAGGAGGAGCGGGAGCTACGAACACCGGGGAGCTGTTTTTT	CASSQGGAGATNTGELFF
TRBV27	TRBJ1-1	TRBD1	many	TGTGCCAGCAGCCTATTGACAGGGGACACTGAAGCTTTCTTT	CASSLLTGDTEAFF
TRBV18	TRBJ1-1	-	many	TGTGCCAGCTCGCCCGACCTACTGCCGAACACTGAAGCTTTCTTT	CASSPDLLPNTEAFF
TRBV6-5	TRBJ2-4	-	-	TGTGCCAGCAGCCTGACAGTCCTTACAGGAAACATTCAGTACTTC	CASSLTVLTGNIQYF
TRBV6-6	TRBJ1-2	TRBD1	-	TGTGCCAGCACCACATTAAACACAGGGGCCGACACCTTC	CASTTLNTGADTF
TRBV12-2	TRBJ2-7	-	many	TGTGCAAGTCGCTTAGACGTTACGGGAGGGTCCTACGAGCAGTACTTC	CASRLDVTGGSYEQYF
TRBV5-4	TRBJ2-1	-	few	TGTGCCAGCAGCTTCGACATGGGCAATGAGCAGTTCTTC	CASSFDMGNEQFF
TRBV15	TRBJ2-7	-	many	TGTGCCACCAGCAGTGGGGGCCTTAGGGGGAGGGCCGAAGAGCAGTACTTC	CATSSGGLRGRAEEQYF
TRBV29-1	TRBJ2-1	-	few	TGCAGCTTCGATGGTGTTTTTAGCTCCTACAATGAGCAGTTCTTC	CSFDGVFSSYNEQFF
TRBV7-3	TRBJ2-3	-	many	TGTGCCAGCAGCTACCCGGGCGGTACGCAGTATTTT	CASSYPGGTQYF
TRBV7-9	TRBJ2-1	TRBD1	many	TGTGCCAGCAGCTTAGGGGACAGAATTAACAATGAGCAGTTCTTC	CASSLGDRINNEQFF
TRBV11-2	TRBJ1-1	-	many	TGTGCCAGCAGCTGGCAGGGGCGGATGAACACTGAAGCTTTCTTT	CASSWQGRMNTEAFF
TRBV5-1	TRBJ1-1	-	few	TGCGCCAGCAGCTTGTCTCAAGTGGGCACTGAAGCTTTCTTT	CASSLSQVGTEAFF
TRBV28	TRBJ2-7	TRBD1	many	TGTGCCAGCAGTACGGACAGGGGGGCCTACGAGCAGTACTTC	CASSTDRGAYEQYF
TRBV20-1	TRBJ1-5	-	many	TGCAGTGTCGAAGGGGGGGCTAGGAATCAGCCCCAGCATTTT	CSVEGGARNQPQHF
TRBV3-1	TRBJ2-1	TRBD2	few	TGTGCCAGCAGCCACGACACTAGCGGCCCTCCCGGGAATGAGCAGTTCTTC	CASSHDTSGPPGNEQFF
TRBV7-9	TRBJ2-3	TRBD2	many	TGTGCCAGCAGCTTAGTCCCGAGCGGGAGTGCAGATACGCAGTATTTT	CASSLVPSGSADTQYF
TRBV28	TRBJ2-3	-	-	TGTGCCAGCACCTCGAGCACAGATACGCAGTATTTT	CASTSSTDTQYF